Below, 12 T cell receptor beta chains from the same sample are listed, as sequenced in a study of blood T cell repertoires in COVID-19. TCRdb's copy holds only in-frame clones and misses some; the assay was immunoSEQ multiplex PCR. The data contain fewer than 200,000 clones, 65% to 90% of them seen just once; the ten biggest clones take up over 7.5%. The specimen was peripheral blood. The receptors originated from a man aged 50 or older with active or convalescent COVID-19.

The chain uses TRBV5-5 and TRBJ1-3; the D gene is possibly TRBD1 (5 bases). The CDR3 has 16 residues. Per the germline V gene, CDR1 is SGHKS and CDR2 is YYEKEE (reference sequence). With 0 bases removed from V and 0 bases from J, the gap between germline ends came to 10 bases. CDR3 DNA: TGTGCCAGCAGCTTGGCTCCGACAGCCTCTGGAAACACCATATATTTT. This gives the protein CASSLAPTASGNTIYF.

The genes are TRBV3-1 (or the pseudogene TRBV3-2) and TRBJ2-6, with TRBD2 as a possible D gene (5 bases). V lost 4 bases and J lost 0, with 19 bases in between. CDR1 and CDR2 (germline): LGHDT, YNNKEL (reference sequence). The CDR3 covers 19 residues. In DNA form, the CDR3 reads TGTGCCAGCAGCCGCCCAGGTGGACTCACCTCCTCTGGGGCCAACGTCCTGACTTTC. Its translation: CASSRPGGLTSSGANVLTF.

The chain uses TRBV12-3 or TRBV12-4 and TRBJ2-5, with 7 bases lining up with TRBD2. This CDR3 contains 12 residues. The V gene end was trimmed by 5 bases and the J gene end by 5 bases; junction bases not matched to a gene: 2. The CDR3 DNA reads TGTGCCAGCAGTATACTAGCGGAGACCCAGTACTTC. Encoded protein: CASSILAETQYF.

The CDR3 is CASSLAKGAREAFF. Here the CDR3 DNA reads TGTGCCAGCAGCTTGGCCAAAGGGGCCAGAGAAGCTTTCTTT. This chain uses TRBV5-6 with TRBJ1-1; tentative D call: TRBD1 (5 bases). CDR1 is SGHDT and CDR2 is YYEEEE in the germline V gene. The CDR3 spans 14 residues. V was shortened by 0 bases and J by 8 bases, with 14 bases between the two germline ends.

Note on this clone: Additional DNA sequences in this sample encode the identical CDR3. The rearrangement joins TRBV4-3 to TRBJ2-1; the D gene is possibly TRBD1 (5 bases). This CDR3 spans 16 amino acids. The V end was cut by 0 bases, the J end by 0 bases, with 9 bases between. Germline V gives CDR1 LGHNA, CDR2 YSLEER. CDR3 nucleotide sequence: TGCGCCAGCAGCCAAGATCCAAGGGGCTCCTACAATGAGCAGTTCTTC. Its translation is CASSQDPRGSYNEQFF.

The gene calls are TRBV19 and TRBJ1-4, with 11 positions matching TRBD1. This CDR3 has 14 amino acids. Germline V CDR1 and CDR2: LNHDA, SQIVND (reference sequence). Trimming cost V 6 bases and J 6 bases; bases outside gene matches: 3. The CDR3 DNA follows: TGTGCCAGTAGGGACAGGGGGCGAGATGAAAAACTGTTTTTT. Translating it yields CASRDRGRDEKLFF.

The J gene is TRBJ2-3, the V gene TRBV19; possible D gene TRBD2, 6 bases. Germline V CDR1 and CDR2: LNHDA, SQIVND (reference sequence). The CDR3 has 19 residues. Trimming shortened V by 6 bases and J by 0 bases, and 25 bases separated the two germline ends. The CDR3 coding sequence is TGTGCCAGTAGACCCGATGAGCGGGCGGCCCGGGGTAGCACAGATACGCAGTATTTT. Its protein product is CASRPDERAARGSTDTQYF.

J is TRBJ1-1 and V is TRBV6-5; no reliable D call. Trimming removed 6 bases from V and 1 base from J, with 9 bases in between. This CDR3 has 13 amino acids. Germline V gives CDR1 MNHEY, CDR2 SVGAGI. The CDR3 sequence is CASREGENTEAFF. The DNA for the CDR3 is TGTGCCAGCAGGGAGGGAGAGAACACTGAAGCTTTCTTT.

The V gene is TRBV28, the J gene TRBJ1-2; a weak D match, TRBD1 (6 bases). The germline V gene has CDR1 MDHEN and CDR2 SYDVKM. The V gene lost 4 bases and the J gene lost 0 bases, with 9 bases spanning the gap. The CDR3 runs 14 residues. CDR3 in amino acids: CASSSGTTNYGYTF. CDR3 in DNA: TGTGCCAGCAGTTCCGGGACAACTAACTATGGCTACACCTTC.

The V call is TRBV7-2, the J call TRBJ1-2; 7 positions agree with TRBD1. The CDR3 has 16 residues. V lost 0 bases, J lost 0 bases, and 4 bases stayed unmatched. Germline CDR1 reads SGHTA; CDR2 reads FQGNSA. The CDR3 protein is CASSLAQGGSNYGYTF. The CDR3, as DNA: TGTGCCAGCAGCTTAGCCCAGGGGGGATCTAACTATGGCTACACCTTC.

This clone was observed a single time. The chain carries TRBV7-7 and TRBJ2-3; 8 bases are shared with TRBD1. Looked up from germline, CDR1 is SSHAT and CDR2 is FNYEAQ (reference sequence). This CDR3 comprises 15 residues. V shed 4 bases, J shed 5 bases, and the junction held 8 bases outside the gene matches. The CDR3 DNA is TGTGCCAGCAGCTCCACGACAGGGGCCAAAGATACGCAGTATTTT. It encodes CASSSTTGAKDTQYF. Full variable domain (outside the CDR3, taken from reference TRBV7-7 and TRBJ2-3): GAGVSQSPRYKVTKRGQDVTLRCDPISSHATLYWYQQALGQGPEFLTYFNYEAQPDKSGLPSDRFSAERPEGSISTLTIQRTEQRDSAMYRCASSSTTGAKDTQYFGPGTRLTVL.

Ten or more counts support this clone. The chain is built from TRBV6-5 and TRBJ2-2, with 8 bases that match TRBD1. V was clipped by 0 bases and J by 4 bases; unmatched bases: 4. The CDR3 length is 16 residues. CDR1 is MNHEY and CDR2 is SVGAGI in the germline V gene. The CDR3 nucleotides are TGTGCCAGCAGTTACTCATCAGGGGGCTTCACCGGGGAGCTGTTTTTT. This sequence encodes CASSYSSGGFTGELFF.